This T cell receptor (beta chain) was retrieved from a study of blood T cells in healthy people across ages. Together with a sample-barcoded 5' primer, a J-beta primer mix was included in a second PCR lasting about 6 to 11 cycles. Unique molecular identifiers of 12 random nucleotides labeled each cDNA. TCRdb called the 5' RACE reads again in MiXCR, with one record for every CDR3 protein. The data contain about 930,000 distinct CDR3 sequences, 25% to 30% of them singletons. The CDR3 contains 11 residues. As to this clonotype: One junction end disagrees with the germline gene, perhaps due to a read error.

This same sample was also part of a study on T cells of mothers and their children.

J is TRBJ2-5 and V is TRBV12-3 or TRBV12-4, with D possibly TRBD1 on 6 matching bases. The specimen was blood. The receptor was isolated from a woman in her thirties or forties in good health. The CDR3 region has the DNA TGCGCCAGCAGTATTAGGGGGATCCAGTACTTC. Protein sequence: CASSIRGIQYF.